Listed here are 17 T cell receptor beta chains from one sample, sequenced in a study of blood T cell repertoires in COVID-19. Produced via immunoSEQ multiplex PCR; TCRdb's table is partial and in-frame only. Among about 220,000 clones, over 75% were seen once, and the ten largest hold 1.5% to 2%. The sequencing input was peripheral blood. The source is a man in his forties with active or convalescent COVID-19.

This clone was counted once. This chain connects TRBV15 to TRBJ2-7; TRBD1 is a possible D gene (5 bases). Trimming removed 1 base at V and 4 bases at J, with 11 bases between. The CDR3 length is 14 residues. The V gene's germline CDR1 is LNHNV and CDR2 YYDKDF (reference sequence). The CDR3 sequence: CATSRGQQDYEQYF. The CDR3 DNA reads as TGTGCCACCAGCAGAGGACAACAGGATTACGAGCAGTACTTC. The full variable domain, rest sourced from reference TRBV15 and TRBJ2-7, is DAMVIQNPRYQVTQFGKPVTLSCSQTLNHNVMYWYQQKSSQAPKLLFHYYDKDFNNEADTPDNFQSRRPNTSFCFLDIRSPGLGDTAMYLCATSRGQQDYEQYFGPGTRLTVT.

V gene TRBV28 combines with J gene TRBJ1-1, with D unclear. In germline, CDR1 is MDHEN, CDR2 SYDVKM. The CDR3 runs 13 residues. Trimming shortened V by 6 bases and J by 1 base, and 9 bases separated the two germline ends. The CDR3 is CASSPPGNTEAFF. Written as DNA, the CDR3 is TGTGCCAGCAGCCCACCAGGGAACACTGAAGCTTTCTTT.

This chain links TRBV5-1 with TRBJ2-3; 7 bases align to TRBD1. The length of the CDR3 is 14 residues. Germline V lookup: CDR1 SGHRS, CDR2 YFSETQ. The V segment lost 4 bases and the J segment 5 bases; nucleotides outside the gene matches: 7. Here the CDR3 DNA reads TGCGCCAGCAGCATTGACAGGGCTGGAGATACGCAGTATTTT. Translation: CASSIDRAGDTQYF.

The rearrangement joins TRBV5-1 to TRBJ1-1, with TRBD1 as a possible D gene (5 bases). V shed 0 bases and J shed 5 bases, with 17 bases lying between them. Germline V gene data show CDR1 as SGHRS and CDR2 as YFSETQ. The CDR3 spans 16 residues. The CDR3 region has the DNA TGCGCCAGCAGCTTGGACGGGGGACTTTTGGGGACTGAAGCTTTCTTT. Amino acids: CASSLDGGLLGTEAFF.

The chain links TRBV28 to TRBJ1-1, with a possible D match to TRBD1 (6 bases). The length of the CDR3 is 16 residues. Between the trimmed V and J ends, which lost 6 bases and 2 bases, there was a span of 19 bases. Germline CDR1 and CDR2: MDHEN and SYDVKM. The CDR3 nucleotides read TGTGCCAGCAGCCGGCCCCGACAGGTCCTAAACACTGAAGCTTTCTTT. This codes for CASSRPRQVLNTEAFF.

This rearrangement joins TRBV3-1 (or the pseudogene TRBV3-2) to TRBJ2-5; 9 bases fit TRBD2. There are 15 residues in the CDR3. Trimming took 2 bases from V and 9 from J; bases not matched to a gene: 10. CDR1 is LGHDT, CDR2 YNNKEL, per germline (reference sequence). The CDR3 is CASSQWTSASRAQYF. Written as DNA, the CDR3 is TGTGCCAGCAGCCAATGGACTAGCGCCTCCAGGGCCCAGTACTTC.

The chain links TRBV7-6 to TRBJ2-2, with 11 bases identical to TRBD2. There are 16 residues in the CDR3. In germline, CDR1 is SGHVS, CDR2 FNYEAQ. V was pared by 4 bases and J by 9 bases, with 10 bases of the junction left unmatched. This CDR3 is CASSSLYSGRARELFF. The CDR3 DNA reads as TGTGCCAGCAGCTCCTTATATAGCGGGAGGGCCAGGGAGCTGTTTTTT.

The chain is built from TRBV5-1 and TRBJ1-6; no reliable D call. In germline, CDR1 is SGHRS, CDR2 YFSETQ. V was cut by 0 bases and J by 10 bases, with 23 bases left in between. There are 18 residues in the CDR3. CDR3 amino acids: CASSLESFRLGGSSPLHF. The CDR3 coding sequence is TGCGCCAGCAGCTTGGAATCCTTCCGGCTCGGAGGGAGCTCACCCCTCCACTTT.

This clone was found once. The gene calls are TRBV11-3 and TRBJ1-1; D remains ambiguous. V dropped 6 bases and J dropped 2 bases, with 10 bases sitting between them. CDR1 is SGHNT, CDR2 YENEEA, per germline. The length of the CDR3 is 13 residues. CDR3 region: CASSYNSNTEAFF. In DNA, the CDR3 is TGTGCCAGCAGTTATAACAGCAACACTGAAGCTTTCTTT. Using reference TRBV11-3 and TRBJ1-1 for the parts outside the CDR3, the full variable domain is EAGVVQSPRYKIIEKKQPVAFWCNPISGHNTLYWYLQNLGQGPELLIRYENEEAVDDSQLPKDRFSAERLKGVDSTLKIQPAELGDSAVYLCASSYNSNTEAFFGQGTRLTVV.

J is TRBJ2-1 and V is TRBV7-2, with TRBD2 matching 8 bases. Germline-derived CDR1 and CDR2 are SGHTA and FQGNSA. This CDR3 is 15 amino acids long. The V gene end was trimmed by 3 bases and the J gene end by 5 bases; junction bases not matched to a gene: 6. The CDR3 region is CASSFVSGGNNEQFF. CDR3 DNA sequence: TGTGCCAGCAGCTTTGTGAGCGGGGGTAACAATGAGCAGTTCTTC.

This rearrangement joins TRBV18 to TRBJ1-2; TRBD1 matches 9 bases. In germline, CDR1 is KGHSH, CDR2 LQKENI. CDR3 length equals 15 residues. V gave up 3 bases and J gave up 7 bases; unmatched junction bases: 9. The DNA of the CDR3 is TGTGCCAGCTCACCGGCCGGACAGGGGTTAGGTGGCTACACCTTC. Amino acids: CASSPAGQGLGGYTF.

This chain uses TRBV10-2 with TRBJ2-7, with 7 bases that match TRBD2. J lost 3 bases, V lost 2 bases, and 7 bases had no gene match. CDR1 is WSHSY, CDR2 SAAADI, per germline. The CDR3 runs 15 residues. The CDR3 here is CASSEVQGGIYEQYF. CDR3 nucleotides: TGCGCCAGCAGTGAGGTCCAGGGAGGGATCTACGAGCAGTACTTC.

The chain combines TRBV6-5 with TRBJ1-4; D possibly corresponds to TRBD1 (6 bases). Trimming pared 8 bases from V and 6 bases from J, leaving 19 bases between. Looked up from germline, CDR1 is MNHEY and CDR2 is SVGAGI. This CDR3 comprises 15 residues. The CDR3 DNA sequence: TGTGCCAGCGGATCTTCTACAGGGCCCCATGAAAAACTGTTTTTT. Translated: CASGSSTGPHEKLFF.

The chain employs TRBV5-1 and TRBJ1-3; D call uncertain. There are 16 residues in the CDR3. Germline V gives CDR1 SGHRS, CDR2 YFSETQ. Trimming took 0 bases from V and 0 from J, leaving 10 bases between them. CDR3 DNA: TGCGCCAGCAGCTTGGATAGGAGCAGCTCTGGAAACACCATATATTTT. Its translation is CASSLDRSSSGNTIYF.

CDR3 loop: CASRIQGSEQYF. The CDR3 nucleotides are TGTGCCAGTAGAATACAGGGGAGCGAGCAGTACTTC. V usage is TRBV6-5 and J usage is TRBJ2-7; 7 positions agree with TRBD1. The CDR3 spans 12 residues. The J segment lost 6 bases and the V segment lost 9 bases, leaving 8 bases of the junction unmatched. Germline CDR1 reads MNHEY; CDR2 reads SVGAGI.

The chain carries TRBV19 and TRBJ1-2; maybe TRBD1 (6 bases). This CDR3 contains 15 residues. Trimming pared 7 bases from V and 0 bases from J, leaving 15 bases between. Germline assignment: CDR1 LNHDA and CDR2 SQIVND (reference sequence). This CDR3 is CASTSTGRTNYGYTF. The CDR3 region has the DNA TGTGCCAGTACCTCGACAGGCCGAACTAACTATGGCTACACCTTC. Complete variable domain (other parts from reference TRBV19 and TRBJ1-2): DGGITQSPKYLFRKEGQNVTLSCEQNLNHDAMYWYRQDPGQGLRLIYYSQIVNDFQKGDIAEGYSVSREKKESFPLTVTSAQKNPTAFYLCASTSTGRTNYGYTFGSGTRLTVV.

The genes are TRBV3-1 (or the pseudogene TRBV3-2) and TRBJ1-2; TRBD1 matches 8 bases. The CDR3 has 14 residues. The V segment lost 1 base and the J segment 8 bases; nucleotides outside the gene matches: 6. Germline V CDR1 and CDR2: LGHDT, YNNKEL (reference sequence). The CDR3 sequence: CASSQARQGAGYTF. DNA for the CDR3: TGTGCCAGCAGCCAAGCTCGGCAGGGGGCCGGCTACACCTTC.